Given below is one T cell receptor beta chain in context. No antigen is known for it. Profiling relied on immunoSEQ multiplex PCR, and the TCRdb table lists in-frame clones only, not all of them. The sample carries 150,000 or so clones, about 90% recorded once. The V end lost 5 bases, the J end lost 6 bases, and 8 bases lay between the germline ends. Looked up from germline, CDR1 is LGHDT and CDR2 is YNNKEL (reference sequence). There are 11 residues in the CDR3. The sample originates from a study of T cell responses to AZD1222 COVID-19 vaccine. Findings of the study overall: It should be noted that donors were predominantly white British and more often female, and clonal diversity was possibly underestimated.

This sequence joins TRBV3-1 (or the pseudogene TRBV3-2) and TRBJ2-7; D remains ambiguous. The receptor was isolated from an adult in good health. The material sequenced was peripheral blood, taken on day 0 of AZD1222 vaccination. The CDR3 nucleotides are TGTGCCAGCAGCTTAACAAGCGAGCAGTACTTC. Amino acids: CASSLTSEQYF.